There are a few counts of the clone carrying this T cell receptor beta chain. Antigen specificity is unknown. The sample belongs to a study of beta chain features in type 1 diabetes. The authors reverse transcribed all of the isolated RNA, so sequencing captured expressed TCRB transcripts. Approximately 3.6 million reads per sample on average were obtained from naive, central memory and regulatory T cell samples. TCRdb's copy holds only in-frame clones and misses some; the assay was immunoSEQ multiplex PCR. The table has hundreds of thousands of clones, 13% to 15% seen once. The CDR3 is made up of 16 amino acids. Looked up from germline, CDR1 is SGHDT and CDR2 is YYEEEE. Germline trimming cut 0 bases from V and 1 base from J; bases unmatched to any gene: 4. Broader study findings: Type 1 diabetes patients showed fewer insertions and more deletions at VDJ junctions.

Sequencing was done on a sample of naive CD4+ T cells from blood. The source of this sequence is a woman between 40 and 50 years old in good health. The chain carries TRBV5-6 and TRBJ2-3, with TRBD1 identical over 8 bases. CDR3 sequence: CASSLGTGTRTDTQYF. CDR3 nucleotides: TGTGCCAGCAGCTTGGGGACAGGGACTCGCACAGATACGCAGTATTTT.